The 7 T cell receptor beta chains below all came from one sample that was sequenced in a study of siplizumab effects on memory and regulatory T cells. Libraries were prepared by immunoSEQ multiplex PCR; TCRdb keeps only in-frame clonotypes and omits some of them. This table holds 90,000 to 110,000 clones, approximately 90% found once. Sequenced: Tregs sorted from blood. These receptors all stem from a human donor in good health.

CDR3 nucleotides: TGTGCCAGCAGCCCTAACCTACAGGGGGGCACTGAAGCTTTCTTT. This encodes CASSPNLQGGTEAFF. The V call is TRBV9, the J call TRBJ1-1; TRBD1 matches 8 bases. J lost 4 bases, V lost 4 bases, and 9 bases had no gene match. The CDR3 has 15 residues. The germline CDR1 and CDR2 sequences are SGDLS and YYNGEE.

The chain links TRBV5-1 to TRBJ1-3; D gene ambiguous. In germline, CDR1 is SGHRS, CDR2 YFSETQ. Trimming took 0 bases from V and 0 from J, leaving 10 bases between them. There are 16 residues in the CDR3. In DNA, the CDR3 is TGCGCCAGCAGCTTGGCCCCGGGATACTCTGGAAACACCATATATTTT. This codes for CASSLAPGYSGNTIYF.

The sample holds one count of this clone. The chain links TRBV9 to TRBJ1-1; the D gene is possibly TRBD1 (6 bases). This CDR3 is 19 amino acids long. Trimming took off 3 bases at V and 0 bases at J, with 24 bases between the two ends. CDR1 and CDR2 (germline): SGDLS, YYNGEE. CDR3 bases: TGTGCCAGCAGCGAGGGGTGGGATACAGGGCGAAAGATGAACACTGAAGCTTTCTTT. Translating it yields CASSEGWDTGRKMNTEAFF.

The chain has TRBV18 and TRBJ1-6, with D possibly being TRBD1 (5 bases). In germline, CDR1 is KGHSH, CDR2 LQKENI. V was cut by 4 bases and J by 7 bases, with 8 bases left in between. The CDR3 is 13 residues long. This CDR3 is CASSRDDNSPLHF. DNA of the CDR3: TGTGCCAGCTCACGGGACGACAATTCACCCCTCCACTTT.

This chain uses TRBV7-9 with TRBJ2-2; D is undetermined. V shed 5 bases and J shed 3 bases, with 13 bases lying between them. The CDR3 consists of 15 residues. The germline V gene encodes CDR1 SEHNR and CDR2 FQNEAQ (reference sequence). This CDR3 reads CASSLTDTYTGELFF. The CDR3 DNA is TGTGCCAGCAGCCTCACTGACACCTACACCGGGGAGCTGTTTTTT. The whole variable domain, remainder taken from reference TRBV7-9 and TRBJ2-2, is DTGVSQNPRHKITKRGQNVTFRCDPISEHNRLYWYRQTLGQGPEFLTYFQNEAQLEKSRLLSDRFSAERPKGSFSTLEIQRTEQGDSAMYLCASSLTDTYTGELFFGEGSRLTVL.

Here the CDR3 DNA reads TGTGCCACCACACGGCGGGAGGACTATGGCTACACCTTC. Amino acid sequence: CATTRREDYGYTF. The chain couples TRBV2 to TRBJ1-2; no reliable D call. The CDR3 has 13 amino acids. CDR1 and CDR2 from the germline V gene are SNHLY and FYNNEI. V was cut by 10 bases and J by 3 bases, with 15 bases left in between.

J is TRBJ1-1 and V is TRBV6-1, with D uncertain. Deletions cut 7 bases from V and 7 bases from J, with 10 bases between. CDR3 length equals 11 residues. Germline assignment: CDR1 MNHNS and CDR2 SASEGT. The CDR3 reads CASTLASEAFF. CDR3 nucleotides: TGTGCCAGCACCCTGGCCAGTGAAGCTTTCTTT.